The 8 T cell receptor beta chains below all came from one sample that was sequenced in a study of CD8 T cells in ankylosing spondylitis. TCRdb recomputed calls from the 5' RACE reads with MiXCR, one row per CDR3 protein. The table shows approximately 140,000 distinct CDR3 sequences, with approximately 48% occurring only once. Sequenced input: synovial fluid, either unsorted or a sorted T cell fraction (not recorded which). The receptors shown here come from a male donor with ankylosing spondylitis.

This clonotype was detected ten times or more. The chain couples TRBV6-2 or TRBV6-3 to TRBJ2-1; TRBD2 matches 12 bases. Trimming at V came to 2 bases and at J to 7 bases, leaving 3 bases not matched to a gene. Germline assignment: CDR1 MNHEY and CDR2 SVGEGT. The CDR3 loop spans 15 amino acids. The CDR3 here is CASSYSLAGGNEQFF. In DNA form, the CDR3 reads TGTGCCAGCAGTTACAGTCTAGCGGGGGGGAATGAGCAGTTCTTC.

This sequence joins TRBV5-1 and TRBJ2-5; D may be TRBD2 (6 bases). The germline CDR1 and CDR2 sequences are SGHRS and YFSETQ. Trimming stripped 0 bases from V and 8 bases from J, with 23 bases between. The CDR3 contains 17 residues. CDR3 sequence reads: CASSLAWSASDEDTQYF. Here the CDR3 DNA reads TGCGCCAGCAGCTTGGCTTGGTCGGCTAGCGACGAGGATACCCAGTACTTC.

The chain combines TRBV12-3 or TRBV12-4 with TRBJ1-2; D is possibly TRBD1 (5 bases). Trimming stripped 3 bases from V and 0 bases from J, with 14 bases between. The CDR3 covers 16 residues. The CDR3 protein is CASSLRGRGPNYGYTF. The CDR3 DNA sequence: TGTGCCAGCAGTTTGAGGGGAAGGGGTCCTAACTATGGCTACACCTTC.

The chain couples TRBV12-3 or TRBV12-4 to TRBJ2-3; D call uncertain. There are 13 residues in the CDR3. With 1 base removed from V and 4 bases from J, the gap between germline ends came to 6 bases. The CDR3 spells CASSLGAPDTQYF. CDR3 DNA sequence: TGTGCCAGCAGTTTAGGGGCACCAGATACGCAGTATTTT.

The chain uses TRBV7-7 and TRBJ2-5; TRBD2 might be the D (5 bases). Trimming took 5 bases from V and 7 from J, leaving 20 bases between them. The CDR3 runs 15 residues. Germline CDR1 reads SSHAT; CDR2 reads FNYEAQ (reference sequence). CDR3 residues: CASSPEGGGSGTQYF. The CDR3 DNA reads as TGTGCCAGCAGCCCAGAGGGCGGAGGAAGTGGGACCCAGTACTTC.

The DNA for the CDR3 is TGCGCCAGCACACAGGGGGGTATCACTGAAGCTTTCTTT. Its translation: CASTQGGITEAFF. The V call is TRBV5-1, the J call TRBJ1-1, with 8 bases aligning to TRBD1. Germline V gene lookup returns CDR1 SGHRS and CDR2 YFSETQ. The V gene end was trimmed by 6 bases and the J gene end by 4 bases; junction bases not matched to a gene: 5. The CDR3 totals 13 residues.

CDR3 in amino acids: CASSYLRPPGQGIHEQYF. The CDR3 bases are TGCGCCAGCAGCTACCTAAGACCCCCGGGACAGGGAATTCACGAGCAGTACTTC. The rearrangement uses TRBV5-1 and TRBJ2-7, with 9 nucleotides matching TRBD1. Looked up from germline, CDR1 is SGHRS and CDR2 is YFSETQ. V was clipped by 3 bases and J by 5 bases; unmatched bases: 18. The length of the CDR3 is 18 residues.

The V and J genes are TRBV11-2 and TRBJ1-5; a possible D gene is TRBD1 (5 bases). CDR1 is SGHAT and CDR2 is FQNNGV in the germline V gene. The CDR3 extends over 17 amino acids. Trimming took 1 base from V and 2 from J, leaving 15 bases between them. DNA of the CDR3: TGTGCCAGCAGCTTAGGCAGGGTGTGGGAGGGCAATCAGCCCCAGCATTTT. It codes for CASSLGRVWEGNQPQHF.